These 30 T cell receptor beta chains came from one sample sequenced in a study of T-cell memory formation after mild COVID-19. MiXCR was run by TCRdb on the 5' RACE reads, yielding one entry per CDR3 protein. The table includes 300,000 to 350,000 distinct CDR3 sequences, roughly an eighth detected once. The material sequenced was PBMCs or a T cell subset sorted from them (not recorded which). Receptors originate from a man aged 18 to 29 who had mild COVID-19 (a few samples of this study predate the infection). Cell type and time point are not known.

This clonotype was seen more than once but under ten times. This chain uses TRBV7-2 with TRBJ2-5; the match to TRBD2 covers 8 bases. The CDR3 is made up of 16 amino acids. Germline V gives CDR1 SGHTA, CDR2 FQGNSA. After removal of 5 bases from V and 0 bases from J, the junction contained 8 bases not matched to a gene. CDR3 in DNA: TGTGCCAGCAGCCCCTTCGGCGGGGGGCACCAAGAGACCCAGTACTTC. Amino acids: CASSPFGGGHQETQYF.

This clonotype was detected only a few times. The rearrangement joins TRBV5-1 to TRBJ2-7, with 7 bases aligning to TRBD1. The germline gives CDR1 SGHRS, CDR2 YFSETQ. Trimming at V came to 3 bases and at J to 3 bases, leaving 3 bases not matched to a gene. This CDR3 comprises 13 residues. CDR3 amino acids: CASSSQGVYEQYV. The CDR3 coding sequence is TGCGCCAGCAGCTCCCAGGGGGTCTACGAGCAGTACGTC.

DNA of the CDR3: TGTGCCAGCAGCTTGCAGCTGACTAGCGGACAAGAGACCCAGTACTTC. Translation gives CASSLQLTSGQETQYF. The V gene is TRBV11-2, the J gene TRBJ2-5; 9 bases line up with TRBD2. V was pared by 3 bases and J by 2 bases, with 7 bases of the junction left unmatched. Germline V gene data show CDR1 as SGHAT and CDR2 as FQNNGV. The CDR3 runs to 16 residues.

The V gene is TRBV20-1, the J gene TRBJ2-7; 11 bases line up with TRBD1. Germline lookup yields CDR1 DFQATT and CDR2 SNEGSKA (reference sequence). The junction had 7 bases not matched to a gene; V was cut back by 8 bases and J by 1 base. This CDR3 comprises 14 residues. In nucleotides, the CDR3 is TGCAGTTCTACCGGGACAGGGGGTTCCTACGAGCAGTACGTC. This sequence encodes CSSTGTGGSYEQYV.

The chain couples TRBV29-1 to TRBJ1-1; D not resolved. This CDR3 region has 14 residues. Trimming pared 7 bases from V and 0 bases from J, leaving 15 bases between. Germline CDR1 SQVTM, CDR2 ANQGSEA. The CDR3 nucleotides read TGCAGCGCGGGTTTGGAACCTTTGAACACTGAAGCTTTCTTT. It is translated as CSAGLEPLNTEAFF.

The sample holds many counts of this clonotype. The chain employs TRBV5-6 and TRBJ2-1; D not certain. The CDR3 runs 15 residues. Germline CDR1 SGHDT, CDR2 YYEEEE. The germline V and J ends were trimmed by 1 base and 2 bases, with 10 bases remaining between them. This CDR3 is CASSLRPGAYNEQFF. In DNA, the CDR3 is TGTGCCAGCAGCTTGCGTCCAGGAGCCTACAATGAGCAGTTCTTC.

CDR3 sequence reads: CASSYRTGYEQYF. The DNA for the CDR3 is TGTGCCAGCAGTTATCGGACAGGGTACGAGCAGTACTTC. This chain uses TRBV6-5 with TRBJ2-7, with 8 bases matching TRBD1. J gave up 4 bases and V 3 bases, and 2 bases lay outside the gene matches. This CDR3 is 13 amino acids long. Per germline, CDR1 MNHEY and CDR2 SVGAGI.

This clonotype was seen more than once but under ten times. The chain employs TRBV5-1 and TRBJ2-1, with TRBD1 identical over 7 bases. The CDR3 contains 12 residues. V shed 9 bases, J shed 3 bases, and the junction held 3 bases outside the gene matches. Germline CDR1 reads SGHRS; CDR2 reads YFSETQ. Here the CDR3 reads CATTGDYNEQFF. As DNA, the CDR3 is TGCGCCACCACAGGGGACTACAATGAGCAGTTCTTC.

This clonotype showed up just a few times. The V gene is TRBV15, the J gene TRBJ1-5; weak D call: TRBD1 (6 bases). Trimming stripped 3 bases from V and 4 bases from J, with 16 bases between. The CDR3 has 16 amino acids. Germline lookup yields CDR1 LNHNV and CDR2 YYDKDF (reference sequence). The DNA of the CDR3 is TGTGCCACCAGCAGTCTACAGGGCCCCGATAATCAGCCCCAGCATTTT. Translating it yields CATSSLQGPDNQPQHF.

The rearrangement uses TRBV7-6 and TRBJ2-7; 13 positions agree with TRBD2. The CDR3 consists of 16 residues. The germline CDR1 and CDR2 sequences are SGHVS and FNYEAQ. The junction had 5 bases not matched to a gene; V was cut back by 6 bases and J by 0 bases. The CDR3 reads CASRGLAGPSSYEQYF. The CDR3 nucleotides are TGTGCCAGCAGGGGACTAGCGGGGCCCAGCTCCTACGAGCAGTACTTC.

This clonotype was recorded a few times. The rearrangement links TRBV15 to TRBJ2-1, with 7 nucleotides matching TRBD1. Unmatched junction bases numbered 3, after V lost 2 bases and J lost 2 bases. From germline, CDR1 is LNHNV and CDR2 YYDKDF (reference sequence). This CDR3 is 15 amino acids long. The CDR3 coding sequence is TGTGCCACCAGCAGAACCGGGACAGCCTACAATGAGCAGTTCTTC. Residues: CATSRTGTAYNEQFF.

This chain joins TRBV20-1 and TRBJ2-4; perhaps D is TRBD1 or TRBD2 (6 bases each). Germline CDR1 and CDR2: DFQATT and SNEGSKA (reference sequence). V was pared by 3 bases and J by 12 bases, with 18 bases between. The CDR3 covers 13 residues. CDR3 amino acids: CSASVGGQFNQYF. CDR3 nucleotide sequence: TGCAGTGCTAGTGTAGGGGGGCAGTTCAATCAGTACTTC.

This chain uses TRBV4-1 with TRBJ1-2, with D possibly being TRBD1 (6 bases). V shed 4 bases and J shed 6 bases, with 21 bases lying between them. Germline CDR1 MGHRA, CDR2 YSYEKL. The CDR3 runs 16 residues. Written as DNA, the CDR3 is TGCGCCAGCAGCCCGAGCGACTGGACAGACCAGGATGGCTACACCTTC. Protein: CASSPSDWTDQDGYTF.

Many counts were recorded for this clonotype. The V call is TRBV6-5, the J call TRBJ2-1, with 8 bases matching TRBD1. The CDR3 length is 15 residues. Germline-derived CDR1 and CDR2 are MNHEY and SVGAGI. V was pared by 5 bases and J by 2 bases, with 5 bases of the junction left unmatched. This chain's CDR3 is CASSRGQGPYNEQFF. CDR3 DNA sequence: TGTGCCAGCAGTCGCGGACAGGGACCCTACAATGAGCAGTTCTTC.

V and J are TRBV5-1 and TRBJ2-2; D uncertain. The CDR3 length is 14 residues. CDR1 SGHRS and CDR2 YFSETQ come from the germline V gene. Trimming left V 4 bases short and J 2 bases short, with 9 bases between. The CDR3 DNA sequence: TGCGCCAGCAGCGGGTTTTCCAACACCGGGGAGCTGTTTTTT. This codes for CASSGFSNTGELFF.

The V gene is TRBV5-1, the J gene TRBJ1-1, with TRBD1 matching 9 bases. Losses at the gene ends were 4 bases for V and 4 bases for J; bases not matched to a gene: 8. This CDR3 spans 15 amino acids. Germline CDR1 and CDR2: SGHRS and YFSETQ. The CDR3 DNA reads as TGCGCCAGCAGCCCGGGACAGGGTTTAAGCACTGAAGCTTTCTTT. This codes for CASSPGQGLSTEAFF.

This clonotype appeared a few times. This CDR3 is CASSPTGLAGGYNEQFF. CDR3 coding DNA: TGTGCCAGCAGTCCCACGGGACTAGCGGGGGGGTACAATGAGCAGTTCTTC. This chain connects TRBV2 to TRBJ2-1; 16 nucleotides align to TRBD2. The V gene's germline CDR1 is SNHLY and CDR2 FYNNEI. The ends lost 5 bases at V and 4 bases at J; junction bases unmatched: 5. The CDR3 covers 17 residues.

This rearrangement joins TRBV20-1 to TRBJ2-7; no reliable D call. Trimming took 6 bases from V and 3 from J, leaving 18 bases between them. Germline loops: CDR1 DFQATT, CDR2 SNEGSKA (reference sequence). The CDR3 loop spans 14 amino acids. The CDR3 here is CSARLSPADYEQYV. The CDR3 coding sequence is TGCAGTGCCAGACTTTCCCCGGCGGACTACGAGCAGTACGTC.

The table lists this clonotype with a few counts. The chain combines TRBV6-4 with TRBJ2-2; 7 bases match TRBD2. After removal of 3 bases from V and 3 bases from J, the junction contained 1 base not matched to a gene. The germline gives CDR1 MRHNA, CDR2 SNTAGT. The CDR3 runs 14 residues. The CDR3 nucleotides are TGTGCCAGCAGTGAAAGCGGGGACACCGGGGAGCTGTTTTTT. Its protein product is CASSESGDTGELFF.

This clonotype was seen more than once but under ten times. The chain uses TRBV6-5 and TRBJ2-2, with 7 bases matching TRBD1. Germline CDR1 reads MNHEY; CDR2 reads SVGAGI. Trimming cost V 5 bases and J 5 bases; bases outside gene matches: 11. This CDR3 spans 16 amino acids. CDR3 bases: TGTGCCAGCAGTCAAGGGACAGCCTATTGGACCGGGGAGCTGTTTTTT. Protein sequence: CASSQGTAYWTGELFF.

This chain links TRBV10-3 with TRBJ2-3; D might be TRBD2 (7 bases). The CDR3 contains 13 residues. Per the germline V gene, CDR1 is ENHRY and CDR2 is SYGVKD. The germline V and J ends were trimmed by 11 bases and 2 bases, with 14 bases remaining between them. In nucleotides, the CDR3 is TGTGCCGCGGGGGCGGGCCACACAGATACGCAGTATTTT. Translation: CAAGAGHTDTQYF.

The rearrangement links TRBV20-1 to TRBJ1-2, with D maybe TRBD1 (5 bases). V lost 3 bases to trimming and J lost 3 bases, with 14 bases between them. Germline V gene sequence: CDR1 DFQATT, CDR2 SNEGSKA (reference sequence). CDR3 length: 14 residues. The CDR3 here is CSASLGGRDYGYTF. Written as DNA, the CDR3 is TGCAGTGCTAGTCTGGGGGGTAGGGACTATGGCTACACCTTC.

The genes are TRBV19 and TRBJ1-6; D possibly corresponds to TRBD1 (6 bases). Per germline, CDR1 LNHDA and CDR2 SQIVND (reference sequence). This CDR3 contains 13 residues. The V end was cut by 3 bases, the J end by 7 bases, with 7 bases between. CDR3 DNA sequence: TGTGCCAGTAGTATTACAGGGAATTCACCCCTCCACTTT. Translation: CASSITGNSPLHF. Together with reference TRBV19 and TRBJ1-6, the CDR3 gives the full variable domain: DGGITQSPKYLFRKEGQNVTLSCEQNLNHDAMYWYRQDPGQGLRLIYYSQIVNDFQKGDIAEGYSVSREKKESFPLTVTSAQKNPTAFYLCASSITGNSPLHFGNGTRLTVT.

The table lists this clonotype with a few counts. The rearrangement uses TRBV7-2 and TRBJ2-7; a possible D gene is TRBD2 (5 bases). Trimming stripped 1 base from V and 4 bases from J, with 8 bases between. The CDR3 loop spans 13 amino acids. Germline values: CDR1 SGHTA, CDR2 FQGNSA. CDR3 nucleotides: TGTGCCAGCAGCTTAGGGGGAGAGTACGAGCAGTACGTC. This sequence encodes CASSLGGEYEQYV.

This clonotype appeared a few times. This chain links TRBV12-3 or TRBV12-4 with TRBJ2-3, with D perhaps TRBD2 (5 bases). This CDR3 is 14 amino acids long. Trimming left V 6 bases short and J 10 bases short, with 20 bases between. For the CDR3, the DNA is TGTGCCAGCAGCGCCCTTATGACGGCGCGGGCGCAGTATTTT. Translation: CASSALMTARAQYF.

This clonotype was observed a handful of times. This chain connects TRBV7-9 to TRBJ2-1; D is unresolved. The CDR3 consists of 13 residues. V was cut by 5 bases and J by 5 bases, with 10 bases left in between. CDR1 and CDR2 (germline): SEHNR, FQNEAQ (reference sequence). The CDR3 here is CASSHRGDNEQFF. The CDR3 coding sequence is TGTGCCAGCAGCCACAGAGGAGACAATGAGCAGTTCTTC. The whole variable domain, remainder taken from reference TRBV7-9 and TRBJ2-1, is DTGVSQNPRHKITKRGQNVTFRCDPISEHNRLYWYRQTLGQGPEFLTYFQNEAQLEKSRLLSDRFSAERPKGSFSTLEIQRTEQGDSAMYLCASSHRGDNEQFFGPGTRLTVL.

This clonotype was picked up many times. The rearrangement links TRBV7-2 to TRBJ2-3; D could derive from TRBD1 or TRBD2 (5 bases each). The germline V and J ends were trimmed by 6 bases and 1 base, with 11 bases remaining between them. This CDR3 comprises 14 residues. Looked up from germline, CDR1 is SGHTA and CDR2 is FQGNSA. The CDR3 sequence is CASRRDRRTDTQYF. DNA for the CDR3: TGTGCCAGCAGAAGGGACCGCCGCACAGATACGCAGTATTTT.

Notes on this clonotype: At one boundary the junction diverges from the germline segment, which might be a read error. The gene calls are TRBV2 and TRBJ1-2; 8 bases fit TRBD1. The CDR3 is 14 amino acids. The V gene's germline CDR1 is SNHLY and CDR2 FYNNEI. The CDR3 DNA reads TGTGCCATCAGTGACCGACAGGGGTATGGTGGCTACACCTTC. Residues: CAISDRQGYGGYTF.

In this sample, this clonotype turned up many times. This rearrangement joins TRBV20-1 to TRBJ1-4; D is ambiguous. Germline loops: CDR1 DFQATT, CDR2 SNEGSKA (reference sequence). Trimming stripped 6 bases from V and 13 bases from J, with 15 bases between. This CDR3 spans 11 amino acids. The CDR3 is CSATGPRGLFF. CDR3 nucleotides: TGCAGTGCAACCGGGCCCCGCGGACTGTTTTTT.

The chain has TRBV7-2 and TRBJ2-2, with D tentatively TRBD2 (6 bases). CDR3 length: 15 residues. The V end lost 7 bases, the J end lost 1 base, and 13 bases lay between the germline ends. From germline, CDR1 is SGHTA and CDR2 FQGNSA. CDR3 sequence reads: CASTSWGVNTGELFF. The CDR3 DNA follows: TGTGCCAGCACTTCGTGGGGGGTGAACACCGGGGAGCTGTTTTTT.